A selection of T cell receptor beta chains follows, all from one sample in a study of regulatory T cells in long-lasting Graves disease. In TCRdb, the multiplex PCR reads were re-called with MiXCR into one record per CDR3 protein. Altogether fewer than 600,000 distinct CDR3 sequences are present, 20% to 25% being singletons, with the ten largest covering roughly 14%. The material sequenced was peripheral blood mononuclear cells (PBMCs), taken when the disease was refractory, from a patient treated with antithyroid drugs. All receptors derive from a female donor with Graves disease. CDR3s include the opening cysteine and the closing phenylalanine or tryptophan. D genes are given only for firm matches. Only part of the rows carry a size: once, few, many, or a class if the clone is expanded.

clone_size: .; d_call: TRBD2; j_call: TRBJ2-3; v_call: TRBV7-2; cdr3_aa: CASSLLGLLTDTQYF; cdr3_nt: TGTGCCAGCAGCTTATTGGGACTACTCACAGATACGCAGTATTTT
clone_size: many; d_call: .; j_call: TRBJ1-5; v_call: TRBV28; cdr3_aa: CASSSGVSEVVKPQHF; cdr3_nt: TGTGCCAGCAGCTCGGGGGTTTCTGAGGTGGTGAAGCCCCAGCATTTT
clone_size: many; d_call: TRBD1; j_call: TRBJ2-5; v_call: TRBV12-3/TRBV12-4; cdr3_aa: CASSSGQGPQETQYF; cdr3_nt: TGTGCCAGCAGTTCCGGACAGGGACCCCAAGAGACCCAGTACTTC
clone_size: many; d_call: .; j_call: TRBJ1-4; v_call: TRBV7-2; cdr3_aa: CASSLVQGEKLFF; cdr3_nt: TGTGCCAGCAGCTTAGTGCAGGGGGAAAAACTGTTTTTT
clone_size: many; d_call: .; j_call: TRBJ1-1; v_call: TRBV12-3/TRBV12-4; cdr3_aa: CASSPRRVTEAFF; cdr3_nt: TGTGCCAGCAGTCCACGAAGGGTCACTGAAGCTTTCTTT
clone_size: many; d_call: TRBD1; j_call: TRBJ2-7; v_call: TRBV6-1; cdr3_aa: CASRTGTGTYEQYF; cdr3_nt: TGTGCCAGCAGAACGGGGACAGGGACTTACGAGCAGTACTTC
clone_size: .; d_call: TRBD2; j_call: TRBJ2-1; v_call: TRBV7-2; cdr3_aa: CASSLAASGSSYNEQFF; cdr3_nt: TGTGCCAGCAGCTTAGCGGCTAGCGGGAGCTCCTACAATGAGCAGTTCTTC
clone_size: many; d_call: .; j_call: TRBJ1-1; v_call: TRBV11-1; cdr3_aa: CASSLAAGRSEAFF; cdr3_nt: TGTGCCAGCAGCTTAGCGGCGGGGCGGTCTGAAGCTTTCTTT
clone_size: .; d_call: TRBD1; j_call: TRBJ1-2; v_call: TRBV7-9; cdr3_aa: CASSSGQNYYTF; cdr3_nt: TGTGCCAGCAGCTCGGGACAGAACTACTACACCTTC
clone_size: .; d_call: TRBD1; j_call: TRBJ1-1; v_call: TRBV20-1; cdr3_aa: CSATGQGARVNTEAFF; cdr3_nt: TGCAGTGCTACCGGACAGGGGGCGCGGGTGAACACTGAAGCTTTCTTT
clone_size: .; d_call: .; j_call: TRBJ1-2; v_call: TRBV14; cdr3_aa: CASSQDLHRAYGYTF; cdr3_nt: TGTGCCAGCAGCCAAGATCTCCACAGAGCCTATGGCTACACCTTC
clone_size: few; d_call: TRBD2; j_call: TRBJ2-2; v_call: TRBV5-1; cdr3_aa: CASSPTSVTGELFF; cdr3_nt: TGCGCCAGCAGCCCAACTAGCGTCACCGGGGAGCTGTTTTTT
clone_size: .; d_call: TRBD2; j_call: TRBJ2-5; v_call: TRBV20-1; cdr3_aa: CSAITPGTRAETQYF; cdr3_nt: TGCAGTGCTATAACGCCGGGGACTAGGGCAGAGACCCAGTACTTC
clone_size: .; d_call: .; j_call: TRBJ1-1; v_call: TRBV7-9; cdr3_aa: CASSRRGGRDTEAFF; cdr3_nt: TGTGCCAGCAGTCGGAGGGGGGGGAGAGACACTGAAGCTTTCTTT
clone_size: many; d_call: .; j_call: TRBJ2-5; v_call: TRBV20-1; cdr3_aa: CSARDRETQYF; cdr3_nt: TGCAGTGCTAGAGATCGAGAGACCCAGTACTTC
clone_size: .; d_call: .; j_call: TRBJ1-1; v_call: TRBV4-3; cdr3_aa: CASSQDGPNTEAFF; cdr3_nt: TGCGCCAGCAGCCAAGATGGGCCGAACACTGAAGCTTTCTTT
clone_size: many; d_call: TRBD2; j_call: TRBJ2-7; v_call: TRBV3-1; cdr3_aa: CASSPGTSGRYEQYF; cdr3_nt: TGTGCCAGCAGCCCTGGGACTAGCGGGAGATACGAGCAGTACTTC
clone_size: few; d_call: .; j_call: TRBJ1-4; v_call: TRBV30; cdr3_aa: CAWSVRQTNEKLFF; cdr3_nt: TGTGCCTGGAGTGTACGACAGACTAATGAAAAACTGTTTTTT
clone_size: .; d_call: TRBD1; j_call: TRBJ1-4; v_call: TRBV19; cdr3_aa: CASRDRGEAEKLFF; cdr3_nt: TGTGCCAGTAGGGACAGGGGAGAAGCGGAAAAACTGTTTTTT
clone_size: many; d_call: .; j_call: TRBJ2-5; v_call: TRBV7-8; cdr3_aa: CASSFSPQETQYF; cdr3_nt: TGTGCCAGCAGCTTTTCTCCCCAAGAGACCCAGTACTTC
clone_size: many; d_call: TRBD1; j_call: TRBJ1-6; v_call: TRBV28; cdr3_aa: CASRQAGTGGDNSPLHF; cdr3_nt: TGTGCCAGCAGGCAAGCCGGGACAGGGGGTGATAATTCACCCCTCCACTTT
clone_size: many; d_call: TRBD2; j_call: TRBJ2-7; v_call: TRBV20-1; cdr3_aa: CSASPSGAYEQYF; cdr3_nt: TGCAGTGCTAGTCCCAGCGGGGCCTACGAGCAGTACTTC
clone_size: many; d_call: .; j_call: TRBJ2-7; v_call: TRBV7-2; cdr3_aa: CASSVSGVEQYF; cdr3_nt: TGTGCCAGCAGTGTCTCAGGGGTCGAGCAGTACTTC
clone_size: many; d_call: .; j_call: TRBJ1-2; v_call: TRBV29-1; cdr3_aa: CSVEWGGYTF; cdr3_nt: TGCAGCGTTGAATGGGGTGGCTACACCTTC
clone_size: few; d_call: TRBD2; j_call: TRBJ2-3; v_call: TRBV2; cdr3_aa: CASGALAGGQNTQYF; cdr3_nt: TGTGCCAGCGGCGCTCTAGCGGGGGGGCAAAATACGCAGTATTTT
clone_size: few; d_call: .; j_call: TRBJ2-1; v_call: TRBV7-3; cdr3_aa: CASSPYPRSSYNEQFF; cdr3_nt: TGTGCCAGCAGCCCCTACCCTCGGAGCTCCTACAATGAGCAGTTCTTC
clone_size: few; d_call: .; j_call: TRBJ1-5; v_call: TRBV25-1; cdr3_aa: CASSALDNQPQHF; cdr3_nt: TGTGCCAGCAGTGCTCTCGACAATCAGCCCCAGCATTTT
clone_size: few; d_call: .; j_call: TRBJ1-2; v_call: TRBV19; cdr3_aa: CASSLVRGPITYGYTF; cdr3_nt: TGTGCCAGTAGCCTTGTGCGGGGCCCGATCACCTATGGCTACACCTTC
clone_size: few; d_call: TRBD1; j_call: TRBJ1-3; v_call: TRBV12-3/TRBV12-4; cdr3_aa: CASSSATGGLGNTIYF; cdr3_nt: TGTGCCAGCAGTTCCGCGACAGGGGGCCTTGGAAACACCATATATTTT
clone_size: few; d_call: TRBD1; j_call: TRBJ1-1; v_call: TRBV19; cdr3_aa: CASSLRTGKTNTEAFF; cdr3_nt: TGTGCCAGTAGTCTCCGGACAGGGAAAACGAACACTGAAGCTTTCTTT
clone_size: many; d_call: TRBD2; j_call: TRBJ2-1; v_call: TRBV12-3/TRBV12-4; cdr3_aa: CASSLTSGPYNEQFF; cdr3_nt: TGTGCCAGCAGTTTAACTAGCGGACCCTACAATGAGCAGTTCTTC
clone_size: .; d_call: TRBD2; j_call: TRBJ2-5; v_call: TRBV9; cdr3_aa: CASSVVAGGPQETQYF; cdr3_nt: TGTGCCAGCAGCGTAGTTGCGGGAGGACCCCAAGAGACCCAGTACTTC
clone_size: few; d_call: .; j_call: TRBJ1-6; v_call: TRBV30; cdr3_aa: CAWSVRGSDSPLHF; cdr3_nt: TGTGCCTGGAGTGTACGAGGTTCCGATTCACCCCTCCACTTT
clone_size: .; d_call: TRBD1; j_call: TRBJ1-5; v_call: TRBV7-2; cdr3_aa: CASSHGQGGSNQPQHF; cdr3_nt: TGTGCCAGCAGCCACGGACAGGGCGGTAGCAATCAGCCCCAGCATTTT
clone_size: .; d_call: .; j_call: TRBJ2-2; v_call: TRBV7-2; cdr3_aa: CASSLDRGLVTGELFF; cdr3_nt: TGTGCCAGCAGCTTAGATCGGGGGCTAGTCACCGGGGAGCTGTTTTTT
clone_size: many; d_call: .; j_call: TRBJ2-6; v_call: TRBV28; cdr3_aa: CASSLWSHRGGGANVLTF; cdr3_nt: TGTGCCAGCAGTTTATGGTCCCACAGGGGAGGTGGGGCCAACGTCCTGACTTTC
clone_size: few; d_call: .; j_call: TRBJ2-7; v_call: TRBV7-2; cdr3_aa: CASPNSYEQYF; cdr3_nt: TGTGCCAGCCCAAATTCCTACGAGCAGTACTTC
clone_size: few; d_call: TRBD1; j_call: TRBJ1-6; v_call: TRBV30; cdr3_aa: CAWSGPQTGDNSPLHF; cdr3_nt: TGTGCCTGGAGTGGACCCCAGACAGGGGATAATTCACCCCTCCACTTT
clone_size: many; d_call: .; j_call: TRBJ1-4; v_call: TRBV12-3/TRBV12-4; cdr3_aa: CASSSLGGMGKLFF; cdr3_nt: TGTGCCAGCAGTTCCTTGGGGGGGATGGGAAAACTGTTTTTT
clone_size: .; d_call: .; j_call: TRBJ1-2; v_call: TRBV15; cdr3_aa: CATSVASGGYTF; cdr3_nt: TGTGCCACCAGCGTAGCATCGGGGGGCTACACCTTC
clone_size: .; d_call: .; j_call: TRBJ2-7; v_call: TRBV20-1; cdr3_aa: CSATLPNLGSYEQYF; cdr3_nt: TGCAGTGCGACCCTCCCAAACCTTGGTAGTTACGAGCAGTACTTC
clone_size: .; d_call: .; j_call: TRBJ2-7; v_call: TRBV29-1; cdr3_aa: CSVETATYEQYF; cdr3_nt: TGCAGCGTTGAAACAGCCACCTACGAGCAGTACTTC
clone_size: .; d_call: TRBD2; j_call: TRBJ2-1; v_call: TRBV6-2/TRBV6-3; cdr3_aa: CAISVVQRGTGNEQFF; cdr3_nt: TGTGCCATCAGCGTGGTCCAGCGGGGGACTGGGAATGAGCAGTTCTTC
clone_size: many; d_call: .; j_call: TRBJ1-3; v_call: TRBV12-3/TRBV12-4; cdr3_aa: CASSPTGYSGNTIYF; cdr3_nt: TGTGCCAGCAGTCCAACCGGTTACTCTGGAAACACCATATATTTT
clone_size: .; d_call: .; j_call: TRBJ2-7; v_call: TRBV7-9; cdr3_aa: CASSLQRHNSYEQYF; cdr3_nt: TGTGCCAGCAGCTTACAACGGCACAACTCCTACGAGCAGTACTTC
clone_size: many; d_call: .; j_call: TRBJ1-1; v_call: TRBV7-2; cdr3_aa: CASYRDLNTEAFF; cdr3_nt: TGTGCCAGCTACAGGGACCTGAACACTGAAGCTTTCTTT
clone_size: .; d_call: TRBD1; j_call: TRBJ1-1; v_call: TRBV5-1; cdr3_aa: CASSLDGQGATGAFF; cdr3_nt: TGCGCCAGCAGCCTTGACGGACAGGGGGCAACTGGAGCTTTCTTT
clone_size: few; d_call: TRBD1; j_call: TRBJ1-1; v_call: TRBV5-1; cdr3_aa: CASSYGQGGGTEAFF; cdr3_nt: TGCGCCAGCAGCTACGGACAGGGCGGAGGCACTGAAGCTTTCTTT
clone_size: few; d_call: TRBD1; j_call: TRBJ2-7; v_call: TRBV5-1; cdr3_aa: CASSLDGQGYDEQYF; cdr3_nt: TGCGCCAGCAGCTTGGATGGACAGGGGTACGACGAGCAGTACTTC
clone_size: many; d_call: TRBD1; j_call: TRBJ1-1; v_call: TRBV11-2; cdr3_aa: CASTPRQGMNTEAFF; cdr3_nt: TGTGCCAGCACCCCTCGACAGGGGATGAACACTGAAGCTTTCTTT
clone_size: few; d_call: TRBD1; j_call: TRBJ1-2; v_call: TRBV29-1; cdr3_aa: CSVSGTGDYGYTF; cdr3_nt: TGCAGCGTTTCCGGGACAGGGGACTATGGCTACACCTTC
clone_size: few; d_call: .; j_call: TRBJ2-7; v_call: TRBV20-1; cdr3_aa: CSARGGRTTGLSSYEQYF; cdr3_nt: TGCAGTGCTAGAGGGGGCAGAACCACTGGCTTAAGCTCCTACGAGCAGTACTTC
clone_size: .; d_call: .; j_call: TRBJ1-3; v_call: TRBV12-3/TRBV12-4; cdr3_aa: CASSLRGTTGNTIYF; cdr3_nt: TGTGCCAGCAGTCTGAGAGGTACCACTGGAAACACCATATATTTT
clone_size: few; d_call: .; j_call: TRBJ2-4; v_call: TRBV27; cdr3_aa: CASSLNGDLAKNIQYF; cdr3_nt: TGTGCCAGCAGTTTAAACGGCGATCTAGCCAAAAACATTCAGTACTTC